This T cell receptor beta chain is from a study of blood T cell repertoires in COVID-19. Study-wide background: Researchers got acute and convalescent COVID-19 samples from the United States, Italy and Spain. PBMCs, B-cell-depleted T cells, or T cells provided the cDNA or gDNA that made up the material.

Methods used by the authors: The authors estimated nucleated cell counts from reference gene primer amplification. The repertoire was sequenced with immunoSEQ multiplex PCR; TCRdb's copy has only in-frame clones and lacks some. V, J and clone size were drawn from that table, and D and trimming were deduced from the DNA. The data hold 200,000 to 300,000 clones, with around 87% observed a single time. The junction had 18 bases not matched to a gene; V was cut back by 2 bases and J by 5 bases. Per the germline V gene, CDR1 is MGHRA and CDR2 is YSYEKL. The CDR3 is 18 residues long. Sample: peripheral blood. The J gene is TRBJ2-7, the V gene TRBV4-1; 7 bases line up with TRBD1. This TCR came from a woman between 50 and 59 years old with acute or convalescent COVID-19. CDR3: CASSQTPRQGVKRNEQYF. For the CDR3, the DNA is TGCGCCAGCAGCCAAACCCCAAGACAGGGAGTAAAGAGAAACGAGCAGTACTTC.